These T cell receptor beta chains were read from a single sample in a study of identical twins. TCRdb called the 5' RACE reads again in MiXCR, with one record for every CDR3 protein. The sample lists roughly 350,000 distinct CDR3 sequences; around 9% were seen once. Sample: naive T cells sorted from blood. The receptors come from a woman in her forties or fifties in good health. Both conserved end residues are part of each CDR3. Fields, in order: J gene, D gene, V gene, clone size, CDR3 protein, CDR3 DNA. D genes are given only for firm matches. Size is omitted from some rows. Given values are once, few, many or a class for expanded clones.

j_call: TRBJ2-1
d_call: TRBD2
v_call: TRBV11-2
clone_size: few
cdr3_aa: CASSLGAVRREAFYNEQFF
cdr3_nt: TGTGCCAGCAGCTTAGGTGCGGTACGGCGGGAGGCATTCTACAATGAGCAGTTCTTC

j_call: TRBJ2-3
d_call: -
v_call: TRBV9
clone_size: -
cdr3_aa: CASSGEREDTQYF
cdr3_nt: TGTGCCAGCAGCGGCGAGAGGGAAGATACGCAGTATTTT

j_call: TRBJ1-1
d_call: TRBD1
v_call: TRBV10-3
clone_size: few
cdr3_aa: CAITSDRVGMNTEAFF
cdr3_nt: TGTGCCATCACTTCAGACAGGGTGGGGATGAACACTGAAGCTTTCTTT

j_call: TRBJ2-1
d_call: TRBD1
v_call: TRBV6-5
clone_size: many
cdr3_aa: CASSTQPGGYNEQFF
cdr3_nt: TGTGCCAGCAGTACCCAACCAGGGGGCTACAATGAGCAGTTCTTC

j_call: TRBJ1-2
d_call: -
v_call: TRBV5-4
clone_size: few
cdr3_aa: CASSPPRVGNYGYTF
cdr3_nt: TGTGCCAGCAGCCCTCCTCGGGTCGGGAACTATGGCTACACCTTC

j_call: TRBJ2-5
d_call: -
v_call: TRBV2
clone_size: -
cdr3_aa: CASSVSQETQYF
cdr3_nt: TGTGCCAGCAGTGTGTCCCAAGAGACCCAGTACTTC

j_call: TRBJ2-2
d_call: TRBD2
v_call: TRBV19
clone_size: few
cdr3_aa: CASSTLAGGGTGELFF
cdr3_nt: TGTGCCAGTAGTACCCTAGCGGGAGGCGGTACCGGGGAGCTGTTTTTT

j_call: TRBJ1-1
d_call: TRBD1
v_call: TRBV7-9
clone_size: -
cdr3_aa: CASSLGTVSEAFF
cdr3_nt: TGTGCCAGCAGCTTGGGGACAGTGTCTGAAGCTTTCTTT

j_call: TRBJ2-2
d_call: -
v_call: TRBV19
clone_size: few
cdr3_aa: CASTPPLRNTGELFF
cdr3_nt: TGTGCCAGTACGCCCCCGCTGCGAAACACCGGGGAGCTGTTTTTT

j_call: TRBJ2-7
d_call: -
v_call: TRBV7-9
clone_size: few
cdr3_aa: CASAGAEWVEQYF
cdr3_nt: TGTGCCAGTGCAGGGGCTGAGTGGGTCGAGCAGTACTTC

j_call: TRBJ2-1
d_call: -
v_call: TRBV20-1
clone_size: -
cdr3_aa: CSAPYRTYNEQFF
cdr3_nt: TGCAGTGCCCCCTACCGGACCTACAATGAGCAGTTCTTC

j_call: TRBJ2-2
d_call: TRBD1
v_call: TRBV29-1
clone_size: many
cdr3_aa: CSVAGQANTGELFF
cdr3_nt: TGCAGCGTTGCGGGACAGGCCAACACCGGGGAGCTGTTTTTT

j_call: TRBJ2-1
d_call: -
v_call: TRBV5-1
clone_size: many
cdr3_aa: CASSSRPTTLGFNEQFF
cdr3_nt: TGCGCCAGCAGCTCACGACCAACCACGTTGGGGTTCAATGAGCAGTTCTTC

j_call: TRBJ2-3
d_call: TRBD2
v_call: TRBV29-1
clone_size: -
cdr3_aa: CSVEGSGSMSTDTQYF
cdr3_nt: TGCAGCGTTGAGGGTAGCGGGAGTATGAGCACAGATACGCAGTATTTT

j_call: TRBJ2-1
d_call: -
v_call: TRBV2
clone_size: -
cdr3_aa: CATRTGGEGEQFF
cdr3_nt: TGTGCCACCCGGACAGGCGGGGAGGGTGAGCAGTTCTTC

j_call: TRBJ2-7
d_call: -
v_call: TRBV12-3/TRBV12-4
clone_size: -
cdr3_aa: CASSTPGITDEQYF
cdr3_nt: TGTGCCAGCAGCACTCCAGGGATAACCGACGAGCAGTACTTC

j_call: TRBJ2-1
d_call: -
v_call: TRBV12-3/TRBV12-4
clone_size: few
cdr3_aa: CASSFWRDSYNEQFF
cdr3_nt: TGTGCCAGCAGTTTTTGGCGGGACTCCTACAATGAGCAGTTCTTC

j_call: TRBJ1-1
d_call: -
v_call: TRBV20-1
clone_size: many
cdr3_aa: CSARASSFTEAFF
cdr3_nt: TGCAGTGCTAGAGCCAGTAGTTTCACTGAAGCTTTCTTT

j_call: TRBJ2-1
d_call: TRBD1
v_call: TRBV5-5
clone_size: -
cdr3_aa: CASSLRGTVYNEQFF
cdr3_nt: TGTGCCAGCAGCTTGAGGGGGACAGTTTACAATGAGCAGTTCTTC

j_call: TRBJ2-2
d_call: -
v_call: TRBV25-1
clone_size: many
cdr3_aa: CASNPTTGELFF
cdr3_nt: TGTGCCAGCAATCCTACGACCGGGGAGCTGTTTTTT

j_call: TRBJ2-3
d_call: -
v_call: TRBV29-1
clone_size: -
cdr3_aa: CSVRFGRDRTDTQYF
cdr3_nt: TGCAGCGTTAGGTTTGGGCGGGACCGCACAGATACGCAGTATTTT

j_call: TRBJ2-1
d_call: -
v_call: TRBV7-2
clone_size: few
cdr3_aa: CASSLGTFSYNEQFF
cdr3_nt: TGTGCCAGCAGCTTAGGGACGTTCTCCTACAATGAGCAGTTCTTC

j_call: TRBJ2-1
d_call: TRBD2
v_call: TRBV7-9
clone_size: -
cdr3_aa: CASSSTSGTKNEQFF
cdr3_nt: TGTGCCAGCAGCTCCACTAGCGGGACGAAAAATGAGCAGTTCTTC

j_call: TRBJ2-1
d_call: TRBD2
v_call: TRBV5-1
clone_size: few
cdr3_aa: CASSRSAGERGEQFF
cdr3_nt: TGCGCCAGCAGCCGATCAGCGGGAGAGCGCGGTGAGCAGTTCTTC

j_call: TRBJ1-1
d_call: -
v_call: TRBV4-1
clone_size: -
cdr3_aa: CASSQEGGSLNTEAFF
cdr3_nt: TGCGCCAGCAGCCAAGAAGGGGGATCCCTGAACACTGAAGCTTTCTTT

j_call: TRBJ2-3
d_call: -
v_call: TRBV29-1
clone_size: few
cdr3_aa: CSVPEPSNTQYF
cdr3_nt: TGCAGCGTCCCAGAGCCCAGCAATACGCAGTATTTT

j_call: TRBJ1-1
d_call: -
v_call: TRBV6-1
clone_size: -
cdr3_aa: CASSEGRSTEAFF
cdr3_nt: TGTGCCAGCAGTGAAGGCAGGTCCACTGAAGCTTTCTTT

j_call: TRBJ2-1
d_call: TRBD2
v_call: TRBV7-9
clone_size: many
cdr3_aa: CASSHPSGDNEQFF
cdr3_nt: TGTGCCAGCAGCCACCCTAGCGGTGACAATGAGCAGTTCTTC

j_call: TRBJ2-3
d_call: TRBD2
v_call: TRBV7-3
clone_size: -
cdr3_aa: CASSILAGGTTDTQYF
cdr3_nt: TGTGCCAGCAGCATACTAGCGGGAGGGACGACAGATACGCAGTATTTT

j_call: TRBJ2-1
d_call: TRBD2
v_call: TRBV20-1
clone_size: many
cdr3_aa: CSASSGRRNEQFF
cdr3_nt: TGCAGTGCTAGCAGCGGGAGGAGGAATGAGCAGTTCTTC

j_call: TRBJ2-3
d_call: -
v_call: TRBV5-1
clone_size: -
cdr3_aa: CASSSWTAPGGNTQYF
cdr3_nt: TGCGCCAGCAGCTCCTGGACAGCCCCCGGTGGAAATACGCAGTATTTT

j_call: TRBJ2-5
d_call: TRBD1
v_call: TRBV7-8
clone_size: -
cdr3_aa: CASSLNPQGGETQYF
cdr3_nt: TGTGCCAGCAGCCTAAACCCACAGGGGGGAGAGACCCAGTACTTC

j_call: TRBJ1-1
d_call: -
v_call: TRBV12-5
clone_size: few
cdr3_aa: CASAGDTEAFF
cdr3_nt: TGTGCTAGTGCAGGGGACACTGAAGCTTTCTTT

j_call: TRBJ2-1
d_call: -
v_call: TRBV6-5
clone_size: many
cdr3_aa: CASRVAGPYNEQFF
cdr3_nt: TGTGCCAGTCGGGTGGCGGGTCCTTACAATGAGCAGTTCTTC

j_call: TRBJ2-2
d_call: -
v_call: TRBV3-1
clone_size: -
cdr3_aa: CASSLRTVTGELFF
cdr3_nt: TGTGCCAGCAGCCTTCGGACGGTAACCGGGGAGCTGTTTTTT

j_call: TRBJ2-3
d_call: TRBD2
v_call: TRBV4-1
clone_size: few
cdr3_aa: CASSQDPQGLATDTQYF
cdr3_nt: TGCGCCAGCAGCCAAGATCCCCAGGGACTAGCAACAGATACGCAGTATTTT

j_call: TRBJ2-1
d_call: -
v_call: TRBV4-1
clone_size: -
cdr3_aa: CASSQEWASPNNEQFF
cdr3_nt: TGCGCCAGCAGCCAAGAGTGGGCAAGCCCCAACAATGAGCAGTTCTTC